Presented here are 18 T cell receptor beta chains from one specimen sequenced in a study of CD8+ T cells in alopecia areata. cDNA serving as the sequencing template came from extracted, reverse transcribed RNA. Assay: immunoSEQ multiplex PCR; the TCRdb copy retains only in-frame clones and omits some. Here the sample spans approximately 200,000 clones, about three fifths being singletons. Regarding treatment: oral pan-JAK inhibitor, 5-10 mg twice daily. The material sequenced was CD4+ T cells sorted from blood, taken at week 4, from a patient treated with tofacitinib. These TCRs come from a human donor with alopecia areata.

The CDR3 protein is CSVDNGRAGEQYF. The CDR3 bases are TGCAGCGTTGATAACGGGAGGGCGGGCGAGCAGTACTTC. J is TRBJ2-7 and V is TRBV29-1, with 8 positions matching TRBD2. V was pared by 3 bases and J by 6 bases, with 7 bases of the junction left unmatched. This CDR3 is 13 amino acids long. Germline lookup yields CDR1 SQVTM and CDR2 ANQGSEA.

V gene TRBV29-1 combines with J gene TRBJ2-5; a weak D match, TRBD2 (5 bases). Trimming took off 7 bases at V and 1 base at J, with 10 bases between the two ends. Germline V gene sequence: CDR1 SQVTM, CDR2 ANQGSEA. CDR3 length equals 12 residues. CDR3 region: CSARTLQETQYF. The CDR3 DNA is TGCAGCGCCCGGACTCTCCAAGAGACCCAGTACTTC.

This clone has just a few counts. V gene TRBV14 combines with J gene TRBJ2-7; D gene uncertain. The CDR3 length is 15 residues. V dropped 4 bases and J dropped 3 bases, with 16 bases sitting between them. Germline V CDR1 and CDR2: SGHDN, FVKESK. The CDR3 DNA is TGTGCCAGCAGCCCGCTTTTTGGCGAATACTACGAGCAGTACTTC. Its protein product is CASSPLFGEYYEQYF.

V is TRBV7-2 and J is TRBJ1-1; D uncertain. The CDR3 is 12 residues long. The germline gives CDR1 SGHTA, CDR2 FQGNSA. V lost 4 bases, J lost 4 bases, and 7 bases lay in between. The CDR3: CASSSPVTEAFF. CDR3 nucleotides: TGTGCCAGCAGCTCCCCGGTCACTGAAGCTTTCTTT.

V and J are TRBV2 and TRBJ2-3, with 13 bases aligning to TRBD2. The trim removed 8 bases at V and 4 bases at J, leaving 6 bases unmatched. The CDR3 is 15 residues long. Germline CDR1 SNHLY, CDR2 FYNNEI. In nucleotides, the CDR3 is TGTGCCAGCGCCAGGACTAGCGGGAGAGCAGATACGCAGTATTTT. Amino acids: CASARTSGRADTQYF.

The chain couples TRBV29-1 to TRBJ2-3; D is undetermined. Deletions cut 7 bases from V and 2 bases from J, with 13 bases between. The CDR3 runs 13 residues. Looked up from germline, CDR1 is SQVTM and CDR2 is ANQGSEA. CDR3: CSADAGSTDTQYF. In DNA form, the CDR3 reads TGCAGCGCCGACGCAGGTTCCACAGATACGCAGTATTTT.

This clone was picked up a small number of times. The chain couples TRBV29-1 to TRBJ2-3, with D tentatively TRBD2 (5 bases). The CDR3 runs 14 residues. Between the trimmed V and J ends, which lost 7 bases and 2 bases, there was a span of 16 bases. Germline V lookup: CDR1 SQVTM, CDR2 ANQGSEA. The CDR3 loop is CSGSGGRNTDTQYF. The CDR3 bases are TGCAGCGGCAGCGGTGGGCGCAACACAGATACGCAGTATTTT.

This clone occurred a few times. The genes are TRBV29-1 and TRBJ1-1, with D possibly matching TRBD1 (6 bases). The CDR3 totals 12 residues. The germline V and J ends were trimmed by 3 bases and 6 bases, with 11 bases remaining between them. Germline CDR1 reads SQVTM; CDR2 reads ANQGSEA. The CDR3 DNA sequence: TGCAGCGTTGAGACGGGGGGGCCTGAAGCTTTCTTT. Its translation: CSVETGGPEAFF.

The V call is TRBV5-1, the J call TRBJ2-7, with TRBD2 matching 8 bases. V trimming: 0 bases; J trimming: 7 bases; junction bases outside the gene matches: 9. The CDR3 has 15 residues. CDR1 and CDR2 (germline): SGHRS, YFSETQ. The CDR3 loop is CASSLVTSGSLEQYF. As DNA, the CDR3 is TGCGCCAGCAGCTTGGTTACTAGCGGAAGTTTGGAGCAGTACTTC.

The chain employs TRBV7-2 and TRBJ2-3, with 7 bases fitting TRBD2. With V trimmed by 1 base and J by 0 bases, 4 bases remained unmatched. The CDR3 has 16 amino acids. CDR1 is SGHTA and CDR2 is FQGNSA in the germline V gene. Written as DNA, the CDR3 is TGTGCCAGCAGCTTAGGTAGTAGCGGGAGCACAGATACGCAGTATTTT. It codes for CASSLGSSGSTDTQYF.

This clone has a handful of counts. The V and J genes are TRBV11-2 and TRBJ2-7; D is unclear. The CDR3 runs to 11 residues. V dropped 5 bases and J dropped 3 bases, with 5 bases sitting between them. Germline V lookup: CDR1 SGHAT, CDR2 FQNNGV. The CDR3 DNA follows: TGTGCCAGCAGCGCCAGCTACGAGCAGTACTTC. This gives the protein CASSASYEQYF.

This clone was seen only once. The V call is TRBV10-2, the J call TRBJ1-2, with D perhaps matching TRBD1 (6 bases). This CDR3 comprises 14 residues. Between the trimmed V and J ends, which lost 6 bases and 4 bases, there was a span of 15 bases. In germline, CDR1 is WSHSY, CDR2 SAAADI. In nucleotides, the CDR3 is TGCGCCAGCAGCGAGAGGGGAGGGGGCTATGGCTACACCTTC. Its protein is CASSERGGGYGYTF.

This clone was detected only a few times. The chain is built from TRBV4-2 and TRBJ2-7; 13 positions match TRBD2. Germline CDR1 is LGHNA and CDR2 is YNFKEQ. The CDR3 is 14 amino acids. V lost 5 bases to trimming and J lost 3 bases; unmatched junction nucleotides: 1. The CDR3 sequence: CASSGLAGVYEQYF. CDR3 nucleotides: TGTGCCAGCAGCGGACTAGCGGGAGTCTACGAGCAGTACTTC.

This chain joins TRBV30 and TRBJ2-4; a weak D match, TRBD2 (5 bases). The CDR3 has 14 amino acids. Germline V CDR1 and CDR2: GTSNPN, SVGIG (reference sequence). The germline V and J ends were trimmed by 5 bases and 1 base, with 12 bases remaining between them. The CDR3 DNA reads as TGTGCCTGGTGCGGAGGTTCGGCCAAAAACATTCAGTACTTC. The encoded protein is CAWCGGSAKNIQYF.

This clone was observed a few times. V usage is TRBV30 and J usage is TRBJ1-5; D is ambiguous. V was trimmed by 2 bases and J by 4 bases, leaving 9 bases between them. The CDR3 contains 13 residues. Germline CDR1 is GTSNPN and CDR2 is SVGIG (reference sequence). CDR3 nucleotide sequence: TGTGCCTGGAGTAAGGCTGGAAATCAGCCCCAGCATTTT. Its protein is CAWSKAGNQPQHF.

The genes are TRBV6-6 and TRBJ1-1; D is ambiguous. With 6 bases removed from V and 0 bases from J, the gap between germline ends came to 11 bases. The CDR3 consists of 14 residues. Germline values: CDR1 MNHNY, CDR2 SVGAGI (reference sequence). This CDR3 is CASSPTPLNTEAFF. CDR3 bases: TGTGCCAGCAGCCCGACTCCTTTGAACACTGAAGCTTTCTTT.

CDR3 DNA sequence: TGTGCCAGCAGCTTAGCGCTCTACGGGCCCCAGCATTTT. Protein sequence: CASSLALYGPQHF. The rearrangement joins TRBV7-6 to TRBJ1-5; D not certain. Between the trimmed V and J ends, which lost 0 bases and 9 bases, there was a span of 9 bases. Germline V gives CDR1 SGHVS, CDR2 FNYEAQ. The CDR3 is 13 amino acids.

The chain links TRBV7-3 to TRBJ2-2; maybe TRBD1 (6 bases). CDR3 length: 14 residues. Germline loops: CDR1 SGHTA, CDR2 FQGTGA. V was clipped by 7 bases and J by 7 bases, with 16 bases between them. The CDR3 region is CASTPTGTSGELFF. In DNA, the CDR3 is TGTGCCAGCACCCCAACAGGGACGAGCGGGGAGCTGTTTTTT.